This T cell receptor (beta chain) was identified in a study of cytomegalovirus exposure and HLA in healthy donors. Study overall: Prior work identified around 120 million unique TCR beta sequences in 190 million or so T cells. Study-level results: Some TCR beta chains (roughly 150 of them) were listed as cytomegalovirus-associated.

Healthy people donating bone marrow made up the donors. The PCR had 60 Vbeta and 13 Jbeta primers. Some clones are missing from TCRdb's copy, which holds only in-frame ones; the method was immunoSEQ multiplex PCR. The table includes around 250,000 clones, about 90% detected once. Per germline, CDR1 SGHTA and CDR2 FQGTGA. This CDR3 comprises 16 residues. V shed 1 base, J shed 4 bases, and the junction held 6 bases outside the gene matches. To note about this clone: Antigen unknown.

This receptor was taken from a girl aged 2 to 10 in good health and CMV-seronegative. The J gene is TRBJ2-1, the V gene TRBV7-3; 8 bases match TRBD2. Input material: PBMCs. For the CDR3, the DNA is TGTGCCAGCAGCTTAAGAATCGGGGGGGATTACAATGAGCAGTTCTTC. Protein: CASSLRIGGDYNEQFF.